The clone carrying this T cell receptor (beta chain) was seen at least ten times. The antigen remains unidentified. This sample was taken from a study of T cells after yellow fever vaccination. Study results and limitations: Clones that expanded after primary vaccination mostly reappeared after the booster (around 96% CD4, 88% CD8). Shared CD4/CD8 clonotypes were a small share, likely from convergent recombination.

The V gene lost 5 bases and the J gene lost 5 bases, with 15 bases spanning the gap. From germline, CDR1 is SGHTA and CDR2 FQGNSA. The CDR3 loop spans 14 amino acids. TCR cDNA was made by 5'RACE template switching, adding a universal primer site and UMIs. TCRdb recomputed calls from the 5' RACE reads with MiXCR, one row per CDR3 protein. The sample consists of roughly 65,000 distinct CDR3 sequences, around 6.2% of them appearing once. This clonotype was obtained from a man between 18 and 29 years old who received the YFV17D yellow fever vaccine. This specimen consisted of CD4+ T cells sorted from PBMCs, obtained approximately 16 days after the first yellow fever vaccination. The genes are TRBV7-2 and TRBJ2-5; D might be TRBD1 or TRBD2, each matching 5 bases. This CDR3 is CASSPRDGKETQYF. Written as DNA, the CDR3 is TGTGCCAGCAGCCCCCGGGACGGCAAGGAGACCCAGTACTTC.